Below, 21 T cell receptor beta chains from the same sample are listed, as sequenced in a study of T cell responses to AZD1222 COVID-19 vaccine (dated by TCRdb to about 2021). Receptor libraries were prepared by the immunoSEQ multiplex PCR assay. The source is immuneACCESS, and TCRdb retained only in-frame sequences with V and J called. Part of the clones is not carried over; for the studies checked, unresolved V genes explain less than half of this, and the remainder is unexplained. The sample yields about 69,000 clones; roughly 83% were counted once. Approximately 25% of the sample belongs to the ten largest clones. Per the publication, the time point label means: about 28 days (+/-7) after the second vaccine dose. Sequencing used peripheral blood, obtained 28 days after the second AZD1222 dose. These receptor sequences come from an adult who received the AZD1222 COVID-19 vaccine.

V and J are TRBV5-1 and TRBJ1-2; 7 positions match TRBD1. The CDR3 has 15 residues. Looked up from germline, CDR1 is SGHRS and CDR2 is YFSETQ. Trimming took 5 bases from V and 6 from J; bases not matched to a gene: 13. As DNA, the CDR3 is TGCGCCAGCAGGGTTGAGGGGGCAACGAAAAATGGCTACACCTTC. Protein: CASRVEGATKNGYTF.

This clone was observed a handful of times. The J gene is TRBJ2-6, the V gene TRBV6-5; no definite D call. In germline, CDR1 is MNHEY, CDR2 SVGAGI. Trimming cost V 6 bases and J 0 bases, with 9 bases left between them. The CDR3 runs to 15 residues. DNA for the CDR3: TGTGCCAGCAGGGGTTGGGTCTCTGGGGCCAACGTCCTGACTTTC. Amino acids: CASRGWVSGANVLTF.

This clone was picked up one time. This rearrangement joins TRBV29-1 to TRBJ1-2; D gene uncertain. Germline CDR1 SQVTM, CDR2 ANQGSEA. The CDR3 has 11 residues. The DNA of the CDR3 is TGCGGGGTGGCAGCCCTCTATGGCTACACCTTC. Translating gives CGVAALYGYTF.

This rearrangement joins TRBV3-1 (or the pseudogene TRBV3-2) to TRBJ1-6; D is unresolved. Per the germline V gene, CDR1 is LGHDT and CDR2 is YNNKEL (reference sequence). Trimming pared 0 bases from V and 13 bases from J, leaving 4 bases between. The CDR3 contains 11 residues. The CDR3 is CASSQDSPLHF. For the CDR3, the DNA is TGTGCCAGCAGCCAAGATAGCCCCCTCCACTTT.

The CDR3 here is CASSLAPGSHEQYF. The CDR3 region has the DNA TGTGCCAGCAGCTTAGCGCCAGGGTCCCACGAGCAGTACTTC. The chain links TRBV7-2 to TRBJ2-7; D may be TRBD1 (5 bases). The CDR3 is 14 residues long. Trimming removed 0 bases at V and 5 bases at J, with 11 bases between. Germline CDR1 reads SGHTA; CDR2 reads FQGNSA.

The CDR3 here is CASRPTGNQPQHF. CDR3 nucleotide sequence: TGTGCCAGCAGACCGACAGGGAATCAGCCCCAGCATTTT. The chain joins TRBV27 to TRBJ1-5, with 7 bases aligning to TRBD1. Trimming cost V 6 bases and J 4 bases; bases outside gene matches: 3. This CDR3 has 13 residues. Germline CDR1 is MNHEY and CDR2 is SMNVEV (reference sequence).

DNA for the CDR3: TGCGCCAGCAGCTTCAGCGGGGACTACGAGCAGTACTTC. The encoded protein is CASSFSGDYEQYF. This chain connects TRBV5-1 to TRBJ2-7, with TRBD2 identical over 7 bases. V shed 2 bases and J 3 bases; nucleotides not matched to a gene: 2. The germline V gene encodes CDR1 SGHRS and CDR2 YFSETQ. CDR3 length: 13 residues.

The chain combines TRBV5-5 with TRBJ1-1; TRBD1 is a possible D gene (5 bases). The V gene lost 4 bases and the J gene lost 4 bases, with 14 bases spanning the gap. The germline V gene encodes CDR1 SGHKS and CDR2 YYEKEE (reference sequence). The CDR3 sequence is 14 residues long. CDR3 coding DNA: TGTGCCAGCAGCAAATCCGGGGGGATCACTGAAGCTTTCTTT. Translated, it gives CASSKSGGITEAFF.

The genes are TRBV19 and TRBJ2-7, with 9 bases matching TRBD1. Germline V gene lookup returns CDR1 LNHDA and CDR2 SQIVND (reference sequence). The CDR3 runs 13 residues. Trimming took 8 bases from V and 4 from J; bases not matched to a gene: 6. Written as DNA, the CDR3 is TGTGCCAGTGGGGGACAGGGCCTATACGAGCAGTACTTC. Its protein is CASGGQGLYEQYF.

This chain uses TRBV18 with TRBJ2-7; 10 nucleotides match TRBD2. V lost 0 bases, J lost 1 base, and 12 bases stayed unmatched. Germline assignment: CDR1 KGHSH and CDR2 LQKENI. This CDR3 is 19 amino acids long. CDR3 region: CASSPPGLATGRGSYEQYF. Here the CDR3 DNA reads TGTGCCAGCTCACCACCGGGACTAGCGACCGGGCGTGGATCCTACGAGCAGTACTTC.

The chain combines TRBV19 with TRBJ2-7; 10 nucleotides agree with TRBD2. Trimming cost V 5 bases and J 5 bases; bases outside gene matches: 9. Germline CDR1 is LNHDA and CDR2 is SQIVND (reference sequence). The CDR3 has 15 residues. The CDR3 loop reads CASSGSGTSADEQYF. CDR3 DNA: TGTGCCAGTAGTGGTTCCGGGACTAGCGCTGACGAGCAGTACTTC.

This chain connects TRBV6-1 to TRBJ1-2; no firm D call. CDR1 is MNHNS, CDR2 SASEGT, per germline. V lost 2 bases and J 10 bases, leaving 5 bases between the germline ends. The CDR3 totals 10 residues. CDR3 bases: TGTGCCAGCAGTGAAAAATCCTACACCTTC. It codes for CASSEKSYTF.

This CDR3 is CASSLNRGPGEAFF. The CDR3 nucleotides read TGTGCCAGCTCGCTAAACAGGGGCCCTGGTGAAGCTTTCTTT. The chain links TRBV18 to TRBJ1-1; 7 bases are shared with TRBD1. The CDR3 contains 14 residues. In germline, CDR1 is KGHSH, CDR2 LQKENI. V was clipped by 6 bases and J by 7 bases; unmatched bases: 11.

The V call is TRBV28, the J call TRBJ2-5, with D maybe TRBD1 (5 bases). This CDR3 contains 15 residues. The germline CDR1 and CDR2 sequences are MDHEN and SYDVKM. The ends were cut back, 2 bases at V and 4 bases at J, with 14 bases in the middle. The CDR3 loop is CASSLQGADTETQYF. CDR3 coding DNA: TGTGCCAGCAGTTTACAGGGCGCGGACACAGAGACCCAGTACTTC. The whole variable domain, filled in from reference TRBV28 and TRBJ2-5, reads DVKVTQSSRYLVKRTGEKVFLECVQDMDHENMFWYRQDPGLGLRLIYFSYDVKMKEKGDIPEGYSVSREKKERFSLILESASTNQTSMYLCASSLQGADTETQYFGPGTRLLVL.

The chain recombines TRBV3-1 (or the pseudogene TRBV3-2) with TRBJ1-2; D remains ambiguous. The V gene lost 6 bases and the J gene lost 5 bases, with 7 bases spanning the gap. The CDR3 is made up of 11 amino acids. Per germline, CDR1 LGHDT and CDR2 YNNKEL (reference sequence). CDR3 region: CASSRAYGYTF. The CDR3 DNA reads as TGTGCCAGCAGTAGGGCTTATGGCTACACCTTC.

V usage is TRBV10-3 and J usage is TRBJ2-2, with a tentative D call TRBD2 (6 bases). The ends were cut back, 8 bases at V and 4 bases at J, with 17 bases in the middle. Germline V lookup: CDR1 ENHRY, CDR2 SYGVKD. CDR3 length: 15 amino acids. CDR3 residues: CAIGPGLTTTGELFF. CDR3 in DNA: TGTGCCATCGGACCGGGACTCACAACCACCGGGGAGCTGTTTTTT.

This clone was counted only a few times. The chain has TRBV4-2 and TRBJ1-5; D might be TRBD1 (5 bases). Germline CDR1 LGHNA, CDR2 YNFKEQ. V dropped 2 bases and J dropped 0 bases, with 11 bases sitting between them. This CDR3 is built from 16 residues. In DNA, the CDR3 is TGTGCCAGCAGCCAACGGCAGGGTTCTAGCAATCAGCCCCAGCATTTT. This gives the protein CASSQRQGSSNQPQHF.

The V call is TRBV7-9, the J call TRBJ2-5; a possible D gene is TRBD2 (6 bases). V was trimmed by 2 bases and J by 5 bases, leaving 15 bases between them. This CDR3 is built from 15 residues. Per germline, CDR1 SEHNR and CDR2 FQNEAQ (reference sequence). The CDR3, as DNA: TGTGCCAGCAGCTTAATCTCCGGGGGTGGGGAGACCCAGTACTTC. Its translation is CASSLISGGGETQYF. The full variable domain, rest sourced from reference TRBV7-9 and TRBJ2-5, is DTGVSQNPRHKITKRGQNVTFRCDPISEHNRLYWYRQTLGQGPEFLTYFQNEAQLEKSRLLSDRFSAERPKGSFSTLEIQRTEQGDSAMYLCASSLISGGGETQYFGPGTRLLVL.

The V gene is TRBV7-8, the J gene TRBJ2-5; D is possibly TRBD2 (5 bases). This CDR3 is built from 15 residues. CDR1 and CDR2 from the germline V gene are SGHVS and FQNEAQ. V lost 1 base and J 2 bases, leaving 11 bases between the germline ends. The CDR3 spells CASSLVASLQETQYF. The CDR3 DNA reads TGTGCCAGCAGCTTAGTTGCTAGCTTACAAGAGACCCAGTACTTC.

The V call is TRBV11-2, the J call TRBJ2-2, with D possibly matching TRBD2 (5 bases). In germline, CDR1 is SGHAT, CDR2 FQNNGV. Trimming pared 3 bases from V and 6 bases from J, leaving 11 bases between. CDR3 length: 14 amino acids. CDR3 in DNA: TGTGCCAGCAGCTTGAGGGTCTCTGCCGGGGAGCTGTTTTTT. Its protein is CASSLRVSAGELFF.

The rearrangement links TRBV12-3 or TRBV12-4 to TRBJ1-1; maybe TRBD1 (6 bases). The CDR3 has 13 amino acids. V dropped 6 bases and J dropped 3 bases, with 11 bases sitting between them. CDR3 in DNA: TGTGCCAGCAGCACTACAGGGCACACTGAAGCTTTCTTT. Its translation: CASSTTGHTEAFF.